Reported below is one TCR beta chain. V was pared by 7 bases and J by 7 bases, with 11 bases between. The CDR3 length is 13 residues. Germline CDR1 MDHEN, CDR2 SYDVKM. Generated by immunoSEQ multiplex PCR, the TCRdb table keeps only in-frame clones and is missing some. This table has about 64,000 clones, roughly three quarters appearing once. The data derive from a study of blood T cell repertoires in COVID-19. Overall study context: COVID-19 samples collected from the United States, Italy and Spain covered acute and convalescent phases.

This chain links TRBV28 with TRBJ1-6; D possibly corresponds to TRBD1 (6 bases). The origin of this receptor is a man aged 55 to 70 with COVID-19, enrolled during active disease. Sequencing was done on a sample of peripheral blood. The chain's CDR3 is CASKQGANSPLHF. The CDR3 DNA is TGTGCCAGCAAACAGGGTGCCAATTCACCCCTCCACTTT.